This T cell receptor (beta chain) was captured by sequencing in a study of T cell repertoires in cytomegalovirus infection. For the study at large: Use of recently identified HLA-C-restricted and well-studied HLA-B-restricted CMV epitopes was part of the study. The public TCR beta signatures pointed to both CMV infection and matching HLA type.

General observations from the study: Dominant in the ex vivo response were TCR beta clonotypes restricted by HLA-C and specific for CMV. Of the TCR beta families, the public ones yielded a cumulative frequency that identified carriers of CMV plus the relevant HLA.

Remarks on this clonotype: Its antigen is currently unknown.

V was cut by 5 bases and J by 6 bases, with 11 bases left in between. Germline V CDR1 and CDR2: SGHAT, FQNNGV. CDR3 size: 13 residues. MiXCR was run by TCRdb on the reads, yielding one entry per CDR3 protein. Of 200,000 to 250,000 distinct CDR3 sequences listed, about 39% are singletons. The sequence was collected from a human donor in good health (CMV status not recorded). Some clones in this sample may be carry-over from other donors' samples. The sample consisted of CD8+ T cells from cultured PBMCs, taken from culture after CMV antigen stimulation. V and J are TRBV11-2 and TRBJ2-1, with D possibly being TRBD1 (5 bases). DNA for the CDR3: TGTGCCAGCAGCAGACAGACGGTCAATGAGCAGTTCTTC. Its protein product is CASSRQTVNEQFF. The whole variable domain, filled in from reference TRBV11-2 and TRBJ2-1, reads EAGVAQSPRYKIIEKRQSVAFWCNPISGHATLYWYQQILGQGPKLLIQFQNNGVVDDSQLPKDRFSAERLKGVDSTLKIQPAKLEDSAVYLCASSRQTVNEQFFGPGTRLTVL.